This T cell receptor beta chain derives from a study of cytomegalovirus exposure and HLA in healthy donors. Looked up from germline, CDR1 is SGHVS and CDR2 is FNYEAQ. There are 14 residues in the CDR3. V lost 5 bases, J lost 8 bases, and 16 bases lay in between. This clone was observed once. The PCR contained 60 Vbeta and 13 Jbeta primers. Assay used: immunoSEQ multiplex PCR; TCRdb lists only in-frame clones, some missing. The sample includes 90,000 to 95,000 clones, more than 75% of them seen just once. The chain has TRBV7-6 and TRBJ2-1; D might be TRBD1 (5 bases). The sample comprised PBMCs. This TCR derives from a man aged 18 to 29 in good health and CMV-seronegative. The CDR3 region has the DNA TGTGCCAGCAGCCCACCCCCAAGGGGCGATGAGCAGTTCTTC. This gives the protein CASSPPPRGDEQFF.